This TCR beta chain was identified during a study of cytotoxic CD8 clonotypes in ibrutinib-treated CLL. Study-level background: Response was recorded as partial in some 24 patients and complete in 2; at median roughly 73 months, approximately 14 remained remitted and around 12 had progressed. Study conclusions and caveats: The public clonotypes identified were infrequent and showed contraction or stability on treatment.

Of note for this clone: Antigen specificity is unknown.

In germline, CDR1 is MNHEY, CDR2 SVGAGI. J lost 4 bases, V lost 11 bases, and 7 bases had no gene match. The length of the CDR3 is 13 residues. Libraries were prepared by immunoSEQ multiplex PCR; TCRdb keeps only in-frame clonotypes and omits some of them. The sample carries around 310,000 clones, almost 80% recorded once. Here the sequenced sample was PBMCs, taken before ibrutinib treatment. This clonotype originated in a human donor with chronic lymphocytic leukemia. The V call is TRBV6-5, the J call TRBJ2-2, with 7 bases lining up with TRBD1. CDR3 DNA: TGTGCCTCCCAGGGGGTCGGCACCGGGGAGCTGTTTTTT. Residues: CASQGVGTGELFF.